These 31 T cell receptor beta chains originate from one sample sequenced in a study of post-analysis software for immune sequencing data. Overall study findings and caveats: TRBV segments more frequent in patients than in controls numbered a few and included TRBV5-6, TRBV5-1 and TRBV20-1.

For these receptors, no antigen is known. Sequencing libraries made from TCR beta cDNA carried unique molecular identifiers. Each CDR3 protein gets one entry after TCRdb re-called the PCR reads with MiXCR. The sample has approximately 730,000 distinct CDR3 sequences, 40% to 55% seen once; the top ten hold roughly 4.5%. The specimen sequenced was blood. These receptor sequences come from a girl under 18 with multiple sclerosis.

This clonotype was picked up a small number of times. The V and J genes are TRBV20-1 and TRBJ2-1; 9 nucleotides agree with TRBD2. Looked up from germline, CDR1 is DFQATT and CDR2 is SNEGSKA (reference sequence). The CDR3 runs 13 residues. The ends lost 4 bases at V and 13 bases at J; junction bases unmatched: 11. The CDR3 is CSATKASGTAQFF. The CDR3 DNA reads TGCAGTGCTACCAAGGCTAGCGGGACGGCACAGTTCTTC.

The sample holds a few counts of this clonotype. V and J are TRBV10-3 and TRBJ1-2; D unresolved. CDR3 length: 13 residues. V lost 0 bases, J lost 8 bases, and 10 bases lay in between. Germline CDR1 is ENHRY and CDR2 is SYGVKD. CDR3 DNA: TGTGCCATCAGTGAGTCTCTCGGTTGGGGCTACACCTTC. Encoded protein: CAISESLGWGYTF.

This chain uses TRBV10-3 with TRBJ2-1, with D tentatively TRBD1 (6 bases). This CDR3 has 14 amino acids. The V gene's germline CDR1 is ENHRY and CDR2 SYGVKD. Between the trimmed V and J ends, which lost 11 bases and 0 bases, there was a span of 14 bases. CDR3 DNA: TGTGCCGCTCCGGGACATCCCTCCTACAATGAGCAGTTCTTC. Translation gives CAAPGHPSYNEQFF.

This rearrangement joins TRBV20-1 to TRBJ2-7, with TRBD1 identical over 7 bases. J was trimmed by 2 bases and V by 3 bases; bases with no gene match: 10. The CDR3 is made up of 15 amino acids. CDR1 and CDR2 (germline): DFQATT, SNEGSKA (reference sequence). The CDR3, as DNA: TGCAGTGCTAGTACAGGGCCAGGGGGAGCCTACGAGCAGTACTTC. Translation gives CSASTGPGGAYEQYF.

Note on this clonotype: It is unclear where the CDR3 begins or ends on the DNA, so no DNA is shown, and the CDR3 is as TCRdb lists it. The chain has TRBV18 and TRBJ2-7. The CDR3 spans 13 amino acids, including both terminal residues. Germline V gene lookup returns CDR1 KGHSH and CDR2 LQKENI. The CDR3 spells CASSPSVLREQYF.

The chain is built from TRBV6-6 and TRBJ1-6, with TRBD1 matching over 7 bases. The CDR3 runs to 15 residues. V dropped 0 bases and J dropped 8; count of bases not matched to a gene: 4. Germline CDR1 is MNHNY and CDR2 is SVGAGI (reference sequence). The CDR3 DNA sequence: TGTGCCAGCAGTTACTCGGGGCAGGGGGATTCACCCCTCCACTTT. Translated, it gives CASSYSGQGDSPLHF.

The V call is TRBV5-1, the J call TRBJ2-1, with TRBD2 matching over 12 bases. Looked up from germline, CDR1 is SGHRS and CDR2 is YFSETQ. The CDR3 contains 15 residues. V lost 3 bases, J lost 8 bases, and 6 bases stayed unmatched. The DNA of the CDR3 is TGCGCCAGCAGCTGGCAGACTAGCGGGAGCGATGAGCAGTTCTTC. Translated, it gives CASSWQTSGSDEQFF.

The chain has TRBV5-1 and TRBJ2-1; 11 nucleotides align to TRBD2. V was clipped by 4 bases and J by 4 bases; unmatched bases: 13. The CDR3 length is 18 residues. Germline V gene lookup returns CDR1 SGHRS and CDR2 YFSETQ. Here the CDR3 DNA reads TGCGCCAGCAGCCCCGGGACTAGCGGAGAATGGAGATACAATGAGCAGTTCTTC. Protein sequence: CASSPGTSGEWRYNEQFF.

The chain has TRBV6-5 and TRBJ2-1; D gene uncertain. Trimming cost V 0 bases and J 5 bases, with 14 bases left between them. This CDR3 contains 16 residues. CDR1 is MNHEY and CDR2 is SVGAGI in the germline V gene. CDR3 sequence reads: CASSYSIDFPNNEQFF. CDR3 nucleotides: TGTGCCAGCAGTTACTCGATAGACTTTCCCAACAATGAGCAGTTCTTC.

A word on this clonotype: This CDR3 fails to terminate in the conserved phenylalanine or tryptophan, so it likely reflects a read error. The rearrangement joins TRBV4-1 to TRBJ2-4; TRBD2 matches 10 bases. The last part of the DNA fits TRBJ2-7 better; the J call may be wrong. Germline V gives CDR1 MGHRA, CDR2 YSYEKL. The CDR3 length is 16 residues. The CDR3 region is CASSQDPASGSHEQYC. The CDR3 DNA sequence: TGCGCCAGCAGCCAAGATCCGGCTAGCGGGAGCCACGAGCAGTACTGC.

V and J are TRBV6-2 or TRBV6-3 and TRBJ2-1; 9 positions agree with TRBD2. With 6 bases clipped from V and 9 bases from J, the junction kept 12 bases outside the gene matches. Germline loops: CDR1 MNHEY, CDR2 SVGEGT. The CDR3 is made up of 15 amino acids. The CDR3 DNA follows: TGTGCCAGCAGACCGGCTAGCGGGACGGGTAGTGAGCAGTTCTTC. This sequence encodes CASRPASGTGSEQFF.

The V gene is TRBV7-9, the J gene TRBJ2-5; 12 bases align to TRBD2. The J call could be wrong; TRBJ2-7 is a better fit for the DNA end. CDR3 length equals 14 residues. Germline V CDR1 and CDR2: SEHNR, FQNEAQ (reference sequence). The CDR3: CASRTSGSSDEQYF. In nucleotides, the CDR3 is TGTGCCAGCAGGACTAGCGGGAGTTCTGACGAGCAGTACTTC.

The chain combines TRBV20-1 with TRBJ1-5; D is unresolved. This CDR3 is 16 amino acids long. Trimming removed 3 bases at V and 1 base at J, with 16 bases between. The V gene's germline CDR1 is DFQATT and CDR2 SNEGSKA (reference sequence). The CDR3 DNA is TGCAGTGCTAGGGGTCGGGTAGGGCTCAGCAATCAGCCCCAGCATTTT. Translation: CSARGRVGLSNQPQHF.

The genes are TRBV9 and TRBJ2-5; D is ambiguous. The DNA end favors TRBJ2-7, so the J call may be wrong. The CDR3 spans 12 residues. Germline CDR1 and CDR2: SGDLS and YYNGEE. CDR3 sequence (DNA): TGTGCCAGCAGCGCGAATGGGAACGAGCAGTACTTC. Protein: CASSANGNEQYF.

This clonotype appeared many times. This chain connects TRBV6-5 to TRBJ2-1; a weak D match, TRBD1 (6 bases). This CDR3 spans 15 amino acids. The ends were cut back, 6 bases at V and 9 bases at J, with 21 bases in the middle. From germline, CDR1 is MNHEY and CDR2 SVGAGI. The CDR3 DNA follows: TGTGCCAGCAGCGCCAGACCGACAGGCGGTGGTGAGCAGTTCTTC. The encoded protein is CASSARPTGGGEQFF.

The chain uses TRBV30 and TRBJ2-7; D gene uncertain. The CDR3 has 12 amino acids. From germline, CDR1 is GTSNPN and CDR2 SVGIG (reference sequence). V was shortened by 2 bases and J by 0 bases, with 5 bases between the two germline ends. The CDR3 bases are TGTGCCTGGAGTACGCTCTCCTACGAGCAGTACTTC. Translated, it gives CAWSTLSYEQYF.

The chain recombines TRBV29-1 with TRBJ2-5; the D is unclear. The V gene's germline CDR1 is SQVTM and CDR2 ANQGSEA. The CDR3 totals 13 residues. V lost 3 bases and J 3 bases, leaving 11 bases between the germline ends. The CDR3 DNA is TGCAGCGTTGATGGAGTAGAAAAAGAGACCCAGTACTTC. It encodes CSVDGVEKETQYF. Using reference TRBV29-1 and TRBJ2-5 for the parts outside the CDR3, the full variable domain is SAVISQKPSRDICQRGTSLTIQCQVDSQVTMMFWYRQQPGQSLTLIATANQGSEATYESGFVIDKFPISRPNLTFSTLTVSNMSPEDSSIYLCSVDGVEKETQYFGPGTRLLVL.

This clonotype has more than one count but fewer than ten. The V gene is TRBV29-1, the J gene TRBJ2-5; perhaps TRBD2 as D (5 bases). In germline, CDR1 is SQVTM, CDR2 ANQGSEA. CDR3 length: 12 amino acids. The DNA for the CDR3 is TGCACCATGACCCAACGAGGGGAGACCCAGTACTTC. Residues: CTMTQRGETQYF.

Turning to this clonotype: The junction shows a germline mismatch at one end, possibly a read error. This chain connects TRBV9 to TRBJ2-3; a weak D match, TRBD2 (6 bases). The CDR3 is 17 residues long. Germline CDR1 SGDLS, CDR2 YYNGEE. The CDR3 sequence is CASSVPRRGRSTGTQYF. The DNA for the CDR3 is TGTGCCAGCAGCGTACCCCGACGGGGGAGAAGCACAGGTACGCAGTATTTT.

This chain links TRBV5-1 with TRBJ1-1, with D unresolved. Trimming cost V 1 base and J 1 base, with 8 bases left between them. The CDR3 runs 14 residues. Germline V CDR1 and CDR2: SGHRS, YFSETQ. The CDR3 DNA follows: TGCGCCAGCAGCTTGCGAAGGGCGAACACTGAAGCTTTCTTT. This translates into CASSLRRANTEAFF.

The rearrangement joins TRBV28 to TRBJ2-5, with D possibly matching TRBD2 (6 bases). CDR1 is MDHEN and CDR2 is SYDVKM in the germline V gene. This CDR3 region has 17 residues. V was cut by 3 bases and J by 2 bases, with 19 bases left in between. In nucleotides, the CDR3 is TGTGCCAGCAGTTTCCGAATTCCGAGGGCGGGACAAGAGACCCAGTACTTC. Protein: CASSFRIPRAGQETQYF.

V gene TRBV7-9 combines with J gene TRBJ2-3; perhaps TRBD2 as D (5 bases). Trimming pared 3 bases from V and 4 bases from J, leaving 8 bases between. CDR3 length: 13 residues. The germline V gene encodes CDR1 SEHNR and CDR2 FQNEAQ (reference sequence). The CDR3 is CASSFQEADTQYF. The CDR3 DNA is TGTGCCAGCAGCTTTCAGGAGGCAGATACGCAGTATTTT.

The rearrangement joins TRBV5-6 to TRBJ2-3; D call uncertain. V was shortened by 4 bases and J by 4 bases, with 10 bases between the two germline ends. This CDR3 has 13 amino acids. Germline assignment: CDR1 SGHDT and CDR2 YYEEEE. CDR3 bases: TGTGCCAGCAGCCAGTTACGCGCAGATACGCAGTATTTT. Translation gives CASSQLRADTQYF.

The chain carries TRBV19 and TRBJ1-2; weak D call: TRBD1 (5 bases). Germline CDR1 reads LNHDA; CDR2 reads SQIVND (reference sequence). CDR3 length: 14 amino acids. The germline V and J ends were trimmed by 3 bases and 0 bases, with 8 bases remaining between them. The CDR3 coding sequence is TGTGCCAGTAGTATCTTCAGGGCTAACTATGGCTACACCTTC. Translation gives CASSIFRANYGYTF.

This clonotype was recorded a few times. V is TRBV20-1 and J is TRBJ2-3; 10 bases are shared with TRBD2. With V trimmed by 3 bases and J by 6 bases, 6 bases remained unmatched. The germline V gene encodes CDR1 DFQATT and CDR2 SNEGSKA (reference sequence). The CDR3 extends over 14 amino acids. CDR3 nucleotide sequence: TGCAGTGCTAGGGCAGCGGGAGGGCGTGATACGCAGTATTTT. It is translated as CSARAAGGRDTQYF.

This clonotype was detected only once. The chain carries TRBV7-9 and TRBJ1-1; 7 nucleotides line up with TRBD1. J lost 5 bases, V lost 4 bases, and 13 bases had no gene match. This CDR3 is 16 amino acids long. Per the germline V gene, CDR1 is SEHNR and CDR2 is FQNEAQ (reference sequence). The CDR3 reads CASSSLSGDRSTEAFF. The CDR3 nucleotides are TGTGCCAGCAGCTCTCTATCCGGGGACAGAAGTACTGAAGCTTTCTTT.

This clonotype has more than one count but fewer than ten. The V gene is TRBV12-3 or TRBV12-4, the J gene TRBJ1-2, with D possibly TRBD1 on 6 matching bases. V lost 3 bases to trimming and J lost 3 bases, with 11 bases between them. The CDR3 loop spans 14 amino acids. DNA of the CDR3: TGTGCCAGCAGTTTTCGGGGGCGCGACTATGGCTACACCTTC. The encoded protein is CASSFRGRDYGYTF.

The genes are TRBV5-1 and TRBJ2-1; D is uncertain. The ends were cut back, 3 bases at V and 7 bases at J, with 11 bases in the middle. The CDR3 consists of 13 residues. Germline values: CDR1 SGHRS, CDR2 YFSETQ. This chain's CDR3 is CASSYPSGNEQFF. CDR3 DNA sequence: TGCGCCAGCAGCTATCCAAGTGGGAATGAGCAGTTCTTC.

This clonotype was counted between two and nine times. The V and J genes are TRBV29-1 and TRBJ2-5, with 7 bases identical to TRBD1. V lost 5 bases, J lost 1 base, and 10 bases stayed unmatched. Germline loops: CDR1 SQVTM, CDR2 ANQGSEA. The CDR3 covers 15 residues. The CDR3 DNA follows: TGCAGCGTTTTCTCAGGGGGTTCACCCCAAGAGACCCAGTACTTC. It yields the protein CSVFSGGSPQETQYF.

This chain uses TRBV29-1 with TRBJ1-2; TRBD1 agrees at 8 bases. The V segment lost 2 bases and the J segment 4 bases; nucleotides outside the gene matches: 12. The CDR3 length is 16 residues. Germline V gene data show CDR1 as SQVTM and CDR2 as ANQGSEA. In DNA, the CDR3 is TGCAGCGTTGAACTGGCAGGGGGCGGTTTGGGCTATGGCTACACCTTC. Protein product: CSVELAGGGLGYGYTF.

This chain uses TRBV5-1 with TRBJ2-3; D is undetermined. The germline gives CDR1 SGHRS, CDR2 YFSETQ. Trimming cost V 4 bases and J 0 bases, with 9 bases left between them. This CDR3 is 14 amino acids long. The CDR3 reads CASSPTTSTDTQYF. CDR3 DNA: TGCGCCAGCAGCCCGACGACTAGCACAGATACGCAGTATTTT.